Presented here are 6 T cell receptor beta chains from one specimen sequenced in a study of cytomegalovirus exposure and HLA in healthy donors. Measured with immunoSEQ multiplex PCR; TCRdb has only the in-frame clones, and not every one. The sample records 150,000 to 200,000 clones, around nine tenths being singletons. Specimen: PBMCs. These receptors were collected from a man aged 18 to 35 in good health and CMV-seropositive.

The chain joins TRBV7-2 to TRBJ2-1, with 7 bases matching TRBD2. The CDR3 is 15 residues long. J gave up 3 bases and V 2 bases, and 4 bases lay outside the gene matches. In germline, CDR1 is SGHTA, CDR2 FQGNSA. CDR3 sequence reads: CASSLLGGGYNEQFF. CDR3 bases: TGTGCCAGCAGCTTATTAGGCGGGGGCTACAATGAGCAGTTCTTC.

V usage is TRBV27 and J usage is TRBJ2-7; D is unresolved. V lost 2 bases and J 0 bases, leaving 8 bases between the germline ends. This CDR3 is 14 amino acids long. Germline assignment: CDR1 MNHEY and CDR2 SMNVEV (reference sequence). This CDR3 reads CASSLPRYSYEQYF. As DNA, the CDR3 is TGTGCCAGCAGTTTACCCCGTTACTCCTACGAGCAGTACTTC.

This clone was seen just once. The V gene is TRBV6-1, the J gene TRBJ2-7; TRBD2 agrees at 10 bases. Per germline, CDR1 MNHNS and CDR2 SASEGT. CDR3 length: 18 residues. After removal of 0 bases from V and 3 bases from J, the junction contained 11 bases not matched to a gene. The CDR3 sequence is CASSEALSGRGGGYEQYF. CDR3 bases: TGTGCCAGCAGTGAAGCGCTGAGCGGGAGGGGAGGTGGCTACGAGCAGTACTTC.

The chain is built from TRBV21-1 and TRBJ2-7; TRBD2 was called by the table and not checked on the DNA. TRBV21-1 counts as a pseudogene. The length of the CDR3 is 15 residues. Here the CDR3 DNA reads TGTGCCAGCAGCAAAGGGAACCGGGAATTCTACGAGCAGTACTTC. Its translation is CASSKGNREFYEQYF.

In the case of this clone: Different DNA sequences within this sample yield the same CDR3. V usage is TRBV27 and J usage is TRBJ2-7, with 7 bases aligning to TRBD2. This CDR3 comprises 13 residues. V lost 3 bases to trimming and J lost 3 bases; unmatched junction nucleotides: 2. CDR1 and CDR2 (germline): MNHEY, SMNVEV (reference sequence). Here the CDR3 DNA reads TGTGCCAGCAGTTTGCGCGGGAGCTACGAGCAGTACTTC. Encoded protein: CASSLRGSYEQYF.

This chain links TRBV11-2 with TRBJ2-7; perhaps TRBD1 as D (6 bases). CDR1 is SGHAT and CDR2 is FQNNGV in the germline V gene. Trimming shortened V by 3 bases and J by 3 bases, and 12 bases separated the two germline ends. The CDR3 runs 14 residues. For the CDR3, the DNA is TGTGCCAGCAGCTTGGCCACAGGGATCTACGAGCAGTACTTC. Amino acid sequence: CASSLATGIYEQYF.